These T cell receptor beta chains were read from a single sample in a study of graft-versus-host responses after intestinal transplantation. Some clones are missing from TCRdb's copy, which holds only in-frame ones; the method was immunoSEQ multiplex PCR. The sample records around 15,000 clones, 30% to 35% being singletons. Sequences were derived from alloreactive CD4+ T cells from a mixed lymphocyte reaction culture, sampled before intestinal transplant. These receptors were taken from a human patient who received an intestinal transplant. Both conserved end residues are part of each CDR3. D genes are given only for firm matches. Clone size is not always given. Where it is, it says once, few, many or a class for expanded clones.

d_gene: .; j_gene: TRBJ2-2; v_gene: TRBV7-2; abundance: .; CDR3nt: TGTGCCAGCAGACTGGGGGGCTGGACCGGGGAGCTGTTTTTT; CDR3aa: CASRLGGWTGELFF
d_gene: TRBD2; j_gene: TRBJ2-1; v_gene: TRBV9; abundance: .; CDR3nt: TGTGCCAGCAGCGTAGGGACTAGCTCCTACAATGAGCAGTTCTTC; CDR3aa: CASSVGTSSYNEQFF
d_gene: .; j_gene: TRBJ2-1; v_gene: TRBV27; abundance: few; CDR3nt: TGTGCCAGCAGTTTTCCTCGTTTGGCGAATGAGCAGTTCTTC; CDR3aa: CASSFPRLANEQFF
d_gene: .; j_gene: TRBJ1-2; v_gene: TRBV11-3; abundance: few; CDR3nt: TGTGCCAGCAGCTTAGGTGGCAGGGGCTATGGCTACACCTTC; CDR3aa: CASSLGGRGYGYTF
d_gene: .; j_gene: TRBJ1-2; v_gene: TRBV30; abundance: .; CDR3nt: TGTGCCTGGCAGCACGGGATACCCTATGGCTACACCTTC; CDR3aa: CAWQHGIPYGYTF
d_gene: .; j_gene: TRBJ1-5; v_gene: TRBV2; abundance: .; CDR3nt: TGTGCCAGCACCACCGGGACGGCAGGTAATCAGCCCCAGCATTTT; CDR3aa: CASTTGTAGNQPQHF
d_gene: .; j_gene: TRBJ2-3; v_gene: TRBV19; abundance: .; CDR3nt: TGTGCCAGTAGTATAACCGGTTACAACACAGATACGCAGTATTTT; CDR3aa: CASSITGYNTDTQYF
d_gene: .; j_gene: TRBJ2-1; v_gene: TRBV4-2; abundance: few; CDR3nt: TGTGCCAGCAGCCAGGGGTGGGGCGCCCCCTACAATGAGCAGTTCTTC; CDR3aa: CASSQGWGAPYNEQFF
d_gene: .; j_gene: TRBJ1-3; v_gene: TRBV11-3; abundance: .; CDR3nt: TGTGCCAGCAGCCAAGATTACTCTGGAAACACCATATATTTT; CDR3aa: CASSQDYSGNTIYF
d_gene: TRBD2; j_gene: TRBJ2-1; v_gene: TRBV2; abundance: .; CDR3nt: TGTGCCAGCACTACGGGACTAGCGGGTAATGAGCAGTTCTTC; CDR3aa: CASTTGLAGNEQFF
d_gene: .; j_gene: TRBJ2-3; v_gene: TRBV9; abundance: .; CDR3nt: TGTGCCAGCAGCGTAGGGAGGGCCTATCGTTTAGATACGCAGTATTTT; CDR3aa: CASSVGRAYRLDTQYF